Below, 30 T cell receptor beta chains from the same sample are listed, as sequenced in a study of blood T cell repertoires in COVID-19. Clones were read by immunoSEQ multiplex PCR, and TCRdb kept only the in-frame ones, dropping some. The sample carries over 100,000 clones, approximately 88% recorded once. Sequenced material: peripheral blood. These TCRs come from a man aged 50-59 years with acute or convalescent COVID-19.

This clone was seen a single time. This sequence joins TRBV4-2 and TRBJ1-5; maybe TRBD1 (5 bases). Trimming shortened V by 1 base and J by 0 bases, and 7 bases separated the two germline ends. This CDR3 is built from 15 residues. The germline CDR1 and CDR2 sequences are LGHNA and YNFKEQ. CDR3 amino acids: CASSQGQTSNQPQHF. CDR3 nucleotides: TGTGCCAGCAGCCAAGGACAGACTAGCAATCAGCCCCAGCATTTT.

V usage is TRBV4-2 and J usage is TRBJ1-1; TRBD1 aligns across 7 bases. This CDR3 comprises 16 residues. CDR1 LGHNA and CDR2 YNFKEQ come from the germline V gene. V was pared by 0 bases and J by 1 base, with 5 bases of the junction left unmatched. CDR3: CASSQDPGTENTEAFF. Here the CDR3 DNA reads TGTGCCAGCAGCCAAGATCCAGGGACAGAGAACACTGAAGCTTTCTTT.

The chain uses TRBV28 and TRBJ2-7; 10 bases map to TRBD2. The germline V gene encodes CDR1 MDHEN and CDR2 SYDVKM. V lost 7 bases and J lost 4; bases outside the gene matches: 10. The CDR3 totals 15 residues. The CDR3 nucleotides read TGTGCCAGCACCCTATCTAGCGGGAGTGTGTACGAGCAGTACTTC. This translates into CASTLSSGSVYEQYF. Together with reference TRBV28 and TRBJ2-7, the CDR3 gives the full variable domain: DVKVTQSSRYLVKRTGEKVFLECVQDMDHENMFWYRQDPGLGLRLIYFSYDVKMKEKGDIPEGYSVSREKKERFSLILESASTNQTSMYLCASTLSSGSVYEQYFGPGTRLTVT.

This chain joins TRBV4-1 and TRBJ2-7, with TRBD1 as a possible D gene (5 bases). CDR1 and CDR2 (germline): MGHRA, YSYEKL. The CDR3 extends over 13 amino acids. The V and J ends lost 2 bases and 3 bases respectively, with 8 bases between them. CDR3 DNA: TGCGCCAGCAGCCAACGGACACTCTACGAGCAGTACTTC. Residues: CASSQRTLYEQYF.

J is TRBJ1-5 and V is TRBV6-5, with a possible D match to TRBD1 (5 bases). CDR3 length: 13 residues. Germline V gene data show CDR1 as MNHEY and CDR2 as SVGAGI. V lost 7 bases to trimming and J lost 6 bases, with 13 bases between them. The CDR3 sequence is CASTPLRGQPQHF. CDR3 DNA sequence: TGTGCCAGCACTCCCCTAAGGGGTCAGCCCCAGCATTTT.

Concerning this clone itself: This CDR3 is also generated by other DNA sequences in the sample. V gene TRBV11-1 combines with J gene TRBJ1-5; no reliable D call. The germline V gene has CDR1 SGHAT and CDR2 FQDESV (reference sequence). CDR3 size: 13 residues. V was shortened by 5 bases and J by 0 bases, with 5 bases between the two germline ends. CDR3 nucleotide sequence: TGTGCCAGCAGCCTCTATAGCAATCAGCCCCAGCATTTT. The encoded protein is CASSLYSNQPQHF. Variable domain in full (rest from reference TRBV11-1 and TRBJ1-5): EAEVAQSPRYKITEKSQAVAFWCDPISGHATLYWYRQILGQGPELLVQFQDESVVDDSQLPKDRFSAERLKGVDSTLKIQPAELGDSAMYLCASSLYSNQPQHFGDGTRLSIL.

This clone qualifies as medium-sized (0.01 to 0.1%). The chain carries TRBV7-6 and TRBJ2-7; 7 bases are a match to TRBD2. The CDR3 is made up of 14 amino acids. Trimming cost V 1 base and J 3 bases; bases outside gene matches: 3. Germline V gene data show CDR1 as SGHVS and CDR2 as FNYEAQ. The CDR3, as DNA: TGTGCCAGCAGCTTAGGCGGGAGCGACTACGAGCAGTACTTC. Translated, it gives CASSLGGSDYEQYF.

This chain links TRBV28 with TRBJ2-2, with 8 bases that match TRBD1. Germline CDR1 is MDHEN and CDR2 is SYDVKM. The CDR3 extends over 16 amino acids. Trimming cost V 3 bases and J 5 bases; bases outside gene matches: 8. The CDR3 loop is CASSFSQGAGTGELFF. The CDR3 DNA sequence: TGTGCCAGCAGTTTTTCCCAGGGGGCCGGGACCGGGGAGCTGTTTTTT.

The sample holds one count of this clone. The rearrangement links TRBV10-1 to TRBJ1-1; D remains ambiguous. Germline CDR1 reads WNHNN; CDR2 reads SYGVQD (reference sequence). The CDR3 contains 13 residues. Trimming stripped 8 bases from V and 2 bases from J, with 12 bases between. This CDR3 is CASSRDINTEAFF. CDR3 nucleotides: TGCGCCAGCTCAAGAGATATAAACACTGAAGCTTTCTTT.

The J gene is TRBJ2-2, the V gene TRBV11-2; D unclear. Germline lookup yields CDR1 SGHAT and CDR2 FQNNGV. The CDR3 length is 13 residues. V shed 6 bases and J shed 6 bases, with 11 bases lying between them. The CDR3 protein is CASSRIQAGELFF. The DNA for the CDR3 is TGTGCCAGCAGTCGCATCCAGGCCGGGGAGCTGTTTTTT.

The rearrangement joins TRBV20-1 to TRBJ2-5; TRBD2 matches at 8 bases. The CDR3 length is 14 residues. With V trimmed by 6 bases and J by 4 bases, 10 bases remained unmatched. Germline CDR1 reads DFQATT; CDR2 reads SNEGSKA (reference sequence). CDR3 amino acids: CSASTGLGGETQYF. The CDR3 DNA is TGCAGTGCAAGTACGGGACTAGGTGGAGAGACCCAGTACTTC.

The V gene is TRBV10-1, the J gene TRBJ1-2, with TRBD1 identical over 7 bases. Germline CDR1 reads WNHNN; CDR2 reads SYGVQD (reference sequence). Trimming cost V 5 bases and J 0 bases; bases outside gene matches: 3. This CDR3 has 14 residues. This chain's CDR3 is CASSSGGSNYGYTF. The CDR3 region has the DNA TGCGCCAGCAGTTCAGGGGGTTCTAACTATGGCTACACCTTC.

This clone was picked up one time. The chain combines TRBV28 with TRBJ2-1, with 11 bases fitting TRBD2. Germline CDR1 and CDR2: MDHEN and SYDVKM. Unmatched junction bases numbered 10, after V lost 1 base and J lost 8 bases. The CDR3 loop spans 17 amino acids. The CDR3 region has the DNA TGTGCCAGCAGTTTATTGCTAGCGGGAGGTAGAATGTATGAGCAGTTCTTC. This encodes CASSLLLAGGRMYEQFF.

This chain connects TRBV28 to TRBJ1-1; D remains ambiguous. V lost 6 bases and J 5 bases, leaving 10 bases between the germline ends. This CDR3 is 12 amino acids long. Per germline, CDR1 MDHEN and CDR2 SYDVKM. CDR3 coding DNA: TGTGCCAGCAGCCCCCGGGAGACTGAAGCTTTCTTT. Translating gives CASSPRETEAFF.

This chain connects TRBV11-2 to TRBJ1-1; tentatively, D is TRBD1 (5 bases). The CDR3 consists of 15 residues. Trimming took 3 bases from V and 1 from J, leaving 12 bases between them. CDR1 is SGHAT, CDR2 FQNNGV, per germline. DNA for the CDR3: TGTGCCAGCAGCTTTTATGGCAGGGCGAACACTGAAGCTTTCTTT. Protein sequence: CASSFYGRANTEAFF.

The chain carries TRBV30 and TRBJ1-6; perhaps TRBD1 as D (6 bases). Germline V gene lookup returns CDR1 GTSNPN and CDR2 SVGIG (reference sequence). The CDR3 sequence is 14 residues long. The V gene lost 1 base and the J gene lost 9 bases, with 13 bases spanning the gap. This CDR3 reads CAWSEQGFISPLHF. As DNA, the CDR3 is TGTGCCTGGAGTGAACAGGGTTTTATTTCACCCCTCCACTTT.

This sequence joins TRBV19 and TRBJ1-5, with 7 bases identical to TRBD1. CDR1 and CDR2 (germline): LNHDA, SQIVND (reference sequence). This CDR3 has 14 amino acids. V shed 7 bases, J shed 5 bases, and the junction held 8 bases outside the gene matches. The DNA of the CDR3 is TGTGCCAGTACCTCGCGACAGGGCCATCAGCCCCAGCATTTT. Its translation is CASTSRQGHQPQHF.

The CDR3 DNA follows: TGTGCCAGCAGCTTCTCTTTCAGGGCATCCAATGAGCAGTTCTTC. It translates to CASSFSFRASNEQFF. The J gene is TRBJ2-1, the V gene TRBV11-2; TRBD1 is a possible D gene (5 bases). From germline, CDR1 is SGHAT and CDR2 FQNNGV. The CDR3 loop spans 15 amino acids. V was cut by 3 bases and J by 6 bases, with 15 bases left in between.

This clone was counted between two and nine times. The chain joins TRBV6-4 to TRBJ2-1; D unclear. The germline CDR1 and CDR2 sequences are MRHNA and SNTAGT. Trimming pared 2 bases from V and 9 bases from J, leaving 11 bases between. This CDR3 is built from 13 residues. CDR3 in amino acids: CASSDIIPGEQFF. The CDR3 coding sequence is TGTGCCAGCAGTGACATAATCCCGGGTGAGCAGTTCTTC.

The rearrangement uses TRBV5-4 and TRBJ2-1, with D possibly TRBD1 on 6 matching bases. The CDR3 extends over 15 amino acids. Germline V CDR1 and CDR2: SGHNT, YYREEE (reference sequence). Trimming cost V 0 bases and J 7 bases, with 14 bases left between them. The CDR3 DNA follows: TGTGCCAGCAGCTTGGCCCTCGGTCAGGGGAATGAGCAGTTCTTC. It yields the protein CASSLALGQGNEQFF. Using reference TRBV5-4 and TRBJ2-1 for the parts outside the CDR3, the full variable domain is ETGVTQSPTHLIKTRGQQVTLRCSSQSGHNTVSWYQQALGQGPQFIFQYYREEENGRGNFPPRFSGLQFPNYSSELNVNALELDDSALYLCASSLALGQGNEQFFGPGTRLTVL.

This sequence joins TRBV9 and TRBJ1-2, with 7 nucleotides matching TRBD1. Germline CDR1 reads SGDLS; CDR2 reads YYNGEE. CDR3 size: 16 residues. The ends lost 0 bases at V and 0 bases at J; junction bases unmatched: 5. The CDR3 DNA is TGTGCCAGCAGCGTAGCCGGGACAGTGACTAACTATGGCTACACCTTC. It translates to CASSVAGTVTNYGYTF.

The V call is TRBV7-2, the J call TRBJ1-5; D is possibly TRBD1 (6 bases). V was shortened by 0 bases and J by 7 bases, with 13 bases between the two germline ends. Germline V lookup: CDR1 SGHTA, CDR2 FQGNSA. The CDR3 is made up of 15 amino acids. The CDR3 DNA is TGTGCCAGCAGCTTAGCTTCACAGGGTGGGCAGCCCCAGCATTTT. Translated, it gives CASSLASQGGQPQHF.

The J gene is TRBJ2-1, the V gene TRBV19; D not resolved. Trimming shortened V by 4 bases and J by 0 bases, and 10 bases separated the two germline ends. The CDR3 covers 15 residues. Germline V gene lookup returns CDR1 LNHDA and CDR2 SQIVND (reference sequence). The CDR3 DNA is TGTGCCAGTAGTAAAGACCTGAGCTCCTACAATGAGCAGTTCTTC. Residues: CASSKDLSSYNEQFF.

The gene calls are TRBV7-2 and TRBJ1-2; a weak D match, TRBD1 (5 bases). The CDR3 covers 15 residues. The germline V and J ends were trimmed by 5 bases and 6 bases, with 19 bases remaining between them. Germline V CDR1 and CDR2: SGHTA, FQGNSA. The CDR3 sequence: CASSVREGTGDGYTF. In DNA form, the CDR3 reads TGTGCCAGCAGCGTTAGGGAGGGGACGGGTGATGGCTACACCTTC.

The chain recombines TRBV19 with TRBJ1-5; tentatively, D is TRBD1 (6 bases). CDR1 is LNHDA and CDR2 is SQIVND in the germline V gene (reference sequence). V was cut by 6 bases and J by 6 bases, with 18 bases left in between. This CDR3 has 15 residues. In DNA, the CDR3 is TGTGCCAGTAGCCCCGGGTCGGGGGGCAGTCAGCCCCAGCATTTT. This gives the protein CASSPGSGGSQPQHF.

The DNA of the CDR3 is TGTGCCAGCAGCTCAGACAGGGGGCTTAATCAGCCCCAGCATTTT. Its protein product is CASSSDRGLNQPQHF. The genes are TRBV7-6 and TRBJ1-5; 10 bases align to TRBD1. J gave up 4 bases and V 4 bases, and 4 bases lay outside the gene matches. The germline CDR1 and CDR2 sequences are SGHVS and FNYEAQ. This CDR3 spans 15 amino acids.

The V and J genes are TRBV15 and TRBJ1-1, with a weak D call TRBD1 (5 bases). Deletions cut 1 base from V and 1 base from J, with 13 bases between. Germline CDR1 is LNHNV and CDR2 is YYDKDF (reference sequence). The length of the CDR3 is 16 residues. CDR3 in DNA: TGTGCCACCAGCAGAGGCCGGACATCGGAGAACACTGAAGCTTTCTTT. Its translation is CATSRGRTSENTEAFF.

V is TRBV11-3 and J is TRBJ2-1; 7 nucleotides match TRBD1. Germline lookup yields CDR1 SGHNT and CDR2 YENEEA. CDR3 length: 16 amino acids. V shed 4 bases and J 4 bases; nucleotides not matched to a gene: 10. CDR3 in amino acids: CASSYEGQNPYNEQFF. The CDR3 DNA follows: TGTGCCAGCAGCTATGAGGGACAGAACCCTTACAATGAGCAGTTCTTC.

The J gene is TRBJ1-2, the V gene TRBV5-4, with 9 nucleotides matching TRBD1. The CDR3 contains 15 residues. Germline values: CDR1 SGHNT, CDR2 YYREEE (reference sequence). V lost 5 bases and J lost 2; bases outside the gene matches: 7. DNA of the CDR3: TGTGCCAGCAGACCGGGGACAGGGATCAACTATGGCTACACCTTC. Residues: CASRPGTGINYGYTF.

J is TRBJ2-5 and V is TRBV6-4, with 9 bases identical to TRBD2. The CDR3 has 16 amino acids. J gave up 4 bases and V 3 bases, and 9 bases lay outside the gene matches. The V gene's germline CDR1 is MRHNA and CDR2 SNTAGT. The CDR3 loop is CASSEMGLAGGETQYF. The CDR3 DNA follows: TGTGCCAGCAGTGAGATGGGACTAGCAGGGGGAGAGACCCAGTACTTC.